What follows are 2 T cell receptor beta chains derived from one specimen sequenced in a study of human T cells and chemical hapten exposure. TCRdb recomputed calls from the RACE reads with MiXCR, one row per CDR3 protein. This sample yields tens of thousands of distinct CDR3 sequences, of which approximately 11% are seen a single time; roughly 5% belongs to the top ten. Specified time point: pre-sensitization, week 0. Treatment in this sample: therapeutic diphenylcyclopropenone sensitization with weekly scalp DPC. Sequences were derived from whole blood, sampled in connection with sensitization to the hapten diphenylcyclopropenone (DPC). The receptors derive from a woman aged 50 to 60 with alopecia areata. Some clones in this sample may be carry-over from other donors' samples.

The chain employs TRBV7-9 and TRBJ1-1, with unresolved D. This CDR3 has 14 amino acids. Germline-derived CDR1 and CDR2 are SEHNR and FQNEAQ (reference sequence). V lost 3 bases to trimming and J lost 4 bases, with 12 bases between them. This chain's CDR3 is CASSLEQTGTEAFF. The CDR3 DNA reads TGTGCCAGCAGCTTGGAACAAACTGGCACTGAAGCTTTCTTT.

This clonotype was seen more than once but under ten times. V and J are TRBV18 and TRBJ2-5, with unresolved D. CDR3 size: 15 residues. Germline lookup yields CDR1 KGHSH and CDR2 LQKENI. V lost 4 bases and J lost 4, with 16 bases in between. CDR3 amino acids: CASSRSTPGLETQYF. In DNA form, the CDR3 reads TGTGCCAGCTCACGATCAACACCGGGTTTAGAGACCCAGTACTTC.